These 4 T cell receptor beta chains came from one sample sequenced in a study of T cells in localized non-small cell lung cancer (TCRdb year 2020). Libraries were made using the immunoSEQ multiplex PCR assay. This is the immuneACCESS table as TCRdb keeps it, with only in-frame sequences that have V and J called. A part of the clones is gone; compared with another copy, unresolved V genes explain less than half, and the rest is unexplained. The sample records tens of thousands of clones, around 82% of which are singletons. The ten largest clones capture approximately 9.7% of the sample. This specimen consisted of peripheral blood, obtained before any cancer treatment. The source is a female donor at least 60 years old with stage I lung adenocarcinoma.

V is TRBV10-3 and J is TRBJ2-3; no clear D gene. CDR3 size: 13 residues. In germline, CDR1 is ENHRY, CDR2 SYGVKD. Deletions cut 4 bases from V and 9 bases from J, with 14 bases between. DNA of the CDR3: TGTGCCATCAGTGCTCTTAATCCAATCACGCAGTATTTT. It encodes CAISALNPITQYF.

This clone was found once. This sequence joins TRBV7-6 and TRBJ2-7, with 8 bases that match TRBD1. V lost 1 base, J lost 0 bases, and 8 bases stayed unmatched. The CDR3 runs 17 residues. Germline CDR1 is SGHVS and CDR2 is FNYEAQ. This chain's CDR3 is CASSLGRPGQVSYEQYF. CDR3 DNA sequence: TGTGCCAGCAGCTTAGGGCGGCCGGGACAGGTCTCCTACGAGCAGTACTTC.

This clone was found a few times. The rearrangement uses TRBV6-5 and TRBJ1-1; 7 bases are shared with TRBD1. Trimming removed 6 bases from V and 5 bases from J; junction bases left unmatched: 6. The CDR3 runs 13 residues. Germline V CDR1 and CDR2: MNHEY, SVGAGI. Here the CDR3 DNA reads TGTGCCAGCAGACAGGGGCGGAGGACTGAAGCTTTCTTT. It translates to CASRQGRRTEAFF.

This clone was detected only once. The chain links TRBV6-5 to TRBJ2-7; TRBD1 aligns across 7 bases. J gave up 4 bases and V 4 bases, and 13 bases lay outside the gene matches. The CDR3 extends over 16 amino acids. Germline V gene sequence: CDR1 MNHEY, CDR2 SVGAGI. CDR3 nucleotide sequence: TGTGCCAGCAGTTCCGAGAATTGGGACAGAAAGTACGAGCAGTACTTC. Protein: CASSSENWDRKYEQYF.